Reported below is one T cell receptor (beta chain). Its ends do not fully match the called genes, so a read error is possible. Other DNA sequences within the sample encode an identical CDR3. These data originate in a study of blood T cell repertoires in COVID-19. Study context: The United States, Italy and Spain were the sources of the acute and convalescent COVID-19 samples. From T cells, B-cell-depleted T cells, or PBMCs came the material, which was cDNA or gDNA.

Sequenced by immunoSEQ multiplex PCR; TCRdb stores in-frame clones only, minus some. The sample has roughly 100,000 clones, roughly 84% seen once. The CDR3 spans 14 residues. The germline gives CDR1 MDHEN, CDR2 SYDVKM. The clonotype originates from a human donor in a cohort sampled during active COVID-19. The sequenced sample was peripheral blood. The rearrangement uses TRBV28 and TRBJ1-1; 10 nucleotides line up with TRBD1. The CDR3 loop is CASSLRQGASEAFF. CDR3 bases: TGTGCCAGCAGTTTACGACAGGGGGCCTCTGAAGCTTTTTTT. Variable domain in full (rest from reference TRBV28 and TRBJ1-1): DVKVTQSSRYLVKRTGEKVFLECVQDMDHENMFWYRQDPGLGLRLIYFSYDVKMKEKGDIPEGYSVSREKKERFSLILESASTNQTSMYLCASSLRQGASEAFFGQGTRLTVV.